Included here is one T cell receptor (beta chain) sequence, with context. Antigen: not known. The record originates from a study of T cell responses to AZD1222 COVID-19 vaccine. Study results and caveats: The sample set comprised mostly white British donors with more females, and clonal diversity was possibly underestimated.

V was shortened by 3 bases and J by 4 bases, with 9 bases between the two germline ends. This CDR3 is built from 13 residues. Germline V CDR1 and CDR2: LNHDA, SQIVND (reference sequence). Using immunoSEQ multiplex PCR, the repertoire was profiled, and TCRdb retains in-frame clones only, with some absent. Here the sample spans some 150,000 clones, approximately 92% being singletons. The sequence came from an adult who received the AZD1222 COVID-19 vaccine. The chain links TRBV19 to TRBJ1-1; D unclear. The sequencing used peripheral blood, collected 28 days after the second AZD1222 dose. CDR3 loop: CASSIPLATEAFF. The CDR3 region has the DNA TGTGCCAGTAGTATCCCTCTGGCCACTGAAGCTTTCTTT.